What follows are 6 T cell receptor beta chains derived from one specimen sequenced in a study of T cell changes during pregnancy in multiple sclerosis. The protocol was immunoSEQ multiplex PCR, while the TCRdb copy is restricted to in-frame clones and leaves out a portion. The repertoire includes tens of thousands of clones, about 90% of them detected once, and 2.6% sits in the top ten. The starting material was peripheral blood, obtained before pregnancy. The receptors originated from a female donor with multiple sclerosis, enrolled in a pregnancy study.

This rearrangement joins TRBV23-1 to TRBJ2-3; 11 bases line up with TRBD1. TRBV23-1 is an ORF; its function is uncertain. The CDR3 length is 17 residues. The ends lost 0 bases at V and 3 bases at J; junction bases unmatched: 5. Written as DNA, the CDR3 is TGCGCCAGCAGTCAATCTCCCGGACAGGGGGCAACAGATACGCAGTATTTT. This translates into CASSQSPGQGATDTQYF.

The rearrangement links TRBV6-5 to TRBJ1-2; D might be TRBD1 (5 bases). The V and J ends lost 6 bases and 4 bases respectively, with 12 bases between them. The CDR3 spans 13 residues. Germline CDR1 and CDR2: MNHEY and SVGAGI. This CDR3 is CASSLAGGYGYTF. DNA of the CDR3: TGTGCCAGCAGCCTGGCGGGGGGCTATGGCTACACCTTC.

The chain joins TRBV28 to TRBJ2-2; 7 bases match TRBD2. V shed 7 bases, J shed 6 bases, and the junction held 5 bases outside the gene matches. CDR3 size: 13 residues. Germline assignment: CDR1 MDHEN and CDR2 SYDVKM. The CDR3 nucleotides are TGTGCCAGCACCAAGGGAGGGCCCGGGGAGCTGTTTTTT. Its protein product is CASTKGGPGELFF.

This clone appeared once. The chain's CDR3 is CASSSSGAGTGAETQYF. The CDR3, as DNA: TGTGCCAGCAGCTCGTCTGGGGCCGGGACAGGGGCAGAGACCCAGTACTTC. The chain joins TRBV2 to TRBJ2-5, with 10 bases that match TRBD1. This CDR3 has 17 residues. The V segment lost 6 bases and the J segment 4 bases; nucleotides outside the gene matches: 14. The V gene's germline CDR1 is SNHLY and CDR2 FYNNEI.

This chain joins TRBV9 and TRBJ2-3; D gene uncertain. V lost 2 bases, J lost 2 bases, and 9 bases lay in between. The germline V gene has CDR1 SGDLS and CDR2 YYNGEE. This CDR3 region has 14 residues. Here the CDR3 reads CASSVIQYTDTQYF. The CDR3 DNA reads TGTGCCAGCAGCGTCATACAGTACACAGATACGCAGTATTTT.

Written as DNA, the CDR3 is TGTGCCAGCAGCTTGCCGGGACTAGCGGGAGGGCGATGGGGTAATGAGCAGTTCTTC. Translation: CASSLPGLAGGRWGNEQFF. The chain employs TRBV5-4 and TRBJ2-1; 16 nucleotides align to TRBD2. Losses at the gene ends were 1 base for V and 7 bases for J; bases not matched to a gene: 11. Germline assignment: CDR1 SGHNT and CDR2 YYREEE (reference sequence). CDR3 size: 19 residues.